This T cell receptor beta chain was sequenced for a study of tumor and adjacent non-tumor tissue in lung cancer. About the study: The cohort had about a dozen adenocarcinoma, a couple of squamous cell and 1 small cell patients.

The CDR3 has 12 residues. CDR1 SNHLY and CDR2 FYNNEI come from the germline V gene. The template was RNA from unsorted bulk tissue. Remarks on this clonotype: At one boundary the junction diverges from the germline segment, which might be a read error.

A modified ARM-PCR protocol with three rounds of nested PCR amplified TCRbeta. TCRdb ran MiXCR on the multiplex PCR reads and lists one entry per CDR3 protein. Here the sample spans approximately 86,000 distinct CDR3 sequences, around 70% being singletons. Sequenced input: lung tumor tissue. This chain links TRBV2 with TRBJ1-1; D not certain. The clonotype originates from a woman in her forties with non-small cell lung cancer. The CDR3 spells CANSEALRGAFF. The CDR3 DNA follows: TGTGCCAACAGTGAAGCGCTTCGAGGAGCTTTCTTT.